These 25 T cell receptor beta chains originate from one sample sequenced in a study of molecular identifiers for immune sequencing clone quantification. TCRdb re-called the PCR reads through MiXCR, storing one row per CDR3 protein. The table lists about 640,000 distinct CDR3 sequences, about 20% of them singletons. Sequences were obtained from naive CD8+ T cells from blood, with Jurkat cell RNA spiked in. The subset denotes: FACS-sorted CD8+CD4-CCR7+CD45RA+ naive T cells. These receptors were obtained from a human donor in good health. Some libraries in this study had Jurkat cell RNA spiked in.

The CDR3 coding sequence is TGTGCCAGCAGCTTAACCCCCCCGGACAGCGCGGGGATGAACAATGAGCAGTTCTTC. This gives the protein CASSLTPPDSAGMNNEQFF. The chain joins TRBV11-2 to TRBJ2-1; the D gene could be TRBD1 or TRBD2 (6 bases each). CDR1 and CDR2 (germline): SGHAT, FQNNGV. The CDR3 contains 19 residues. V lost 2 bases and J lost 5, with 25 bases in between.

Details on this clonotype: A much larger clone sits a single nucleotide away, making a read error possible. The gene calls are TRBV11-2 and TRBJ2-1, with 13 bases aligning to TRBD2. Germline loops: CDR1 SGHAT, CDR2 FQNNGV. J was trimmed by 8 bases and V by 5 bases; bases with no gene match: 6. CDR3 size: 15 residues. The CDR3: CASSPGLAGVYEQFF. In DNA form, the CDR3 reads TGTGCCAGCAGCCCCGGACTAGCGGGAGTTTATGAGCAGTTCTTC.

This clonotype was detected ten times or more. This sequence joins TRBV20-1 and TRBJ2-2; D remains unclear. Trimming stripped 3 bases from V and 1 base from J, with 12 bases between. The germline V gene encodes CDR1 DFQATT and CDR2 SNEGSKA (reference sequence). The CDR3 sequence is 15 residues long. The CDR3 region is CSARSWRENTGELFF. The CDR3, as DNA: TGCAGTGCTAGGTCATGGCGAGAGAACACCGGGGAGCTGTTTTTT.

This clonotype appeared many times. Written as DNA, the CDR3 is TGTGCCAGCAGTCACCTGGGACAGGCCTACGAGCAGTACTTC. This codes for CASSHLGQAYEQYF. The V gene is TRBV6-5, the J gene TRBJ2-7, with 8 bases aligning to TRBD1. The V and J ends lost 5 bases and 2 bases, in that order; junction bases with no gene match: 5. CDR3 length equals 14 residues. Germline V gene sequence: CDR1 MNHEY, CDR2 SVGAGI.

Ten or more counts support this clonotype. This rearrangement joins TRBV7-2 to TRBJ1-1; TRBD1 matches 9 bases. Germline V CDR1 and CDR2: SGHTA, FQGNSA. The CDR3 runs 17 residues. With V trimmed by 1 base and J by 0 bases, 6 bases remained unmatched. This CDR3 is CASSLVRQGGMNTEAFF. CDR3 sequence (DNA): TGTGCCAGCAGCTTAGTTAGACAGGGGGGCATGAACACTGAAGCTTTCTTT.

In its sample, this clonotype was seen many times. V usage is TRBV12-3 or TRBV12-4 and J usage is TRBJ1-6; D perhaps matches TRBD1 (5 bases). The CDR3 sequence is 14 residues long. Trimming pared 7 bases from V and 7 bases from J, leaving 14 bases between. The CDR3 spells CASTPGRMNSPLHF. CDR3 nucleotides: TGTGCCAGCACACCGGGACGGATGAATTCACCCCTCCACTTT.

The chain joins TRBV2 to TRBJ1-3, with D unresolved. Germline V gene lookup returns CDR1 SNHLY and CDR2 FYNNEI. V was clipped by 3 bases and J by 2 bases, with 14 bases between them. This CDR3 contains 16 residues. The CDR3 nucleotides read TGTGCCAGCAGTGAGTCGGGGAAGGGAGCTGGAAACACCATATATTTT. Translating it yields CASSESGKGAGNTIYF.

The chain combines TRBV4-3 with TRBJ2-7, with 8 positions matching TRBD2. CDR3 length equals 15 residues. Germline V gives CDR1 LGHNA, CDR2 YSLEER. Unmatched junction bases numbered 4, after V lost 0 bases and J lost 3 bases. CDR3 amino acids: CASSQDVRGDYEQYF. CDR3 bases: TGCGCCAGCAGCCAAGATGTGCGGGGGGACTACGAGCAGTACTTC.

In this sample, this clonotype turned up many times. The V and J genes are TRBV5-1 and TRBJ1-3; D might be TRBD1 (5 bases). Germline V lookup: CDR1 SGHRS, CDR2 YFSETQ. Trimming left V 2 bases short and J 3 bases short, with 9 bases between. There are 14 residues in the CDR3. CDR3 loop: CASSLDRDGNTIYF. DNA for the CDR3: TGCGCCAGCAGCTTAGACAGAGATGGAAACACCATATATTTT.

This clonotype was counted at least ten times. This chain links TRBV4-3 with TRBJ2-6, with 7 bases matching TRBD1. Trimming cost V 0 bases and J 2 bases; bases outside gene matches: 4. The CDR3 spans 17 residues. Germline values: CDR1 LGHNA, CDR2 YSLEER. The CDR3 protein is CASSQDIGQAGANVLTF. As DNA, the CDR3 is TGCGCCAGCAGCCAAGATATCGGACAGGCTGGGGCCAACGTCCTGACTTTC.

This clonotype has a count of ten or more. The CDR3 nucleotides read TGCGCCAGCAGCCACAGGGACAGGAAATACGAGCAGTACTTC. Protein: CASSHRDRKYEQYF. This chain links TRBV4-1 with TRBJ2-7, with 8 bases identical to TRBD1. Germline CDR1 and CDR2: MGHRA and YSYEKL. With 3 bases clipped from V and 4 bases from J, the junction kept 5 bases outside the gene matches. CDR3 length: 14 residues.

This clonotype was counted ten times or more. The chain combines TRBV9 with TRBJ2-3; the D gene could be TRBD1 or TRBD2 (6 bases each). V gave up 2 bases and J gave up 2 bases, with 15 bases separating them. The CDR3 totals 16 residues. Germline V CDR1 and CDR2: SGDLS, YYNGEE. CDR3 protein: CASSVRGLDITDTQYF. The DNA of the CDR3 is TGTGCCAGCAGCGTCAGGGGACTGGACATCACAGATACGCAGTATTTT.

This clonotype was counted at least ten times. The CDR3 DNA is TGCGCCAGCAGCTACCGGGGGAGCTCTGGAAACACCATATATTTT. It encodes CASSYRGSSGNTIYF. The J gene is TRBJ1-3, the V gene TRBV4-1, with D maybe TRBD1 (5 bases). The CDR3 runs 15 residues. Trimming shortened V by 5 bases and J by 0 bases, and 11 bases separated the two germline ends. CDR1 and CDR2 (germline): MGHRA, YSYEKL.

This clonotype was observed many times. The V gene is TRBV10-1, the J gene TRBJ2-7, with D perhaps TRBD2 (5 bases). CDR1 is WNHNN and CDR2 is SYGVQD in the germline V gene (reference sequence). The CDR3 consists of 12 residues. The germline V and J ends were trimmed by 3 bases and 3 bases, with 6 bases remaining between them. CDR3 nucleotide sequence: TGCGCCAGCAGTGACGGGATCTACGAGCAGTACTTC. This codes for CASSDGIYEQYF.

This chain links TRBV27 with TRBJ2-7; D call uncertain. Trimming removed 10 bases at V and 2 bases at J, with 15 bases between. CDR3 length equals 13 residues. Germline V lookup: CDR1 MNHEY, CDR2 SMNVEV (reference sequence). For the CDR3, the DNA is TGTGCCACCGCCGCGGTGCCCCCCTACGAGCAGTACTTC. It codes for CATAAVPPYEQYF.

Many counts were recorded for this clonotype. The J gene is TRBJ2-6, the V gene TRBV4-3; TRBD1 might be the D (6 bases). Trimming stripped 4 bases from V and 2 bases from J, with 12 bases between. Germline CDR1 and CDR2: LGHNA and YSLEER. The CDR3 has 16 residues. As DNA, the CDR3 is TGCGCCAGCAGCCCGACAGGCTTGACTGGGGCCAACGTCCTGACTTTC. It codes for CASSPTGLTGANVLTF.

The sample holds many counts of this clonotype. CDR3 in amino acids: CASSVGGDQETQYF. DNA of the CDR3: TGTGCCAGCAGCGTAGGGGGGGACCAAGAGACCCAGTACTTC. The chain has TRBV9 and TRBJ2-5; possible D gene TRBD2, 6 bases. The CDR3 runs 14 residues. Looked up from germline, CDR1 is SGDLS and CDR2 is YYNGEE. V was trimmed by 0 bases and J by 0 bases, leaving 6 bases between them.

This clonotype was seen at least ten times. The rearrangement uses TRBV28 and TRBJ2-7; D gene uncertain. This CDR3 region has 12 residues. V shed 3 bases and J shed 4 bases, with 7 bases lying between them. CDR1 and CDR2 (germline): MDHEN, SYDVKM. The CDR3 loop reads CASSFPEYEQYF. Here the CDR3 DNA reads TGTGCCAGCAGTTTCCCCGAATACGAGCAGTACTTC.

This clonotype was seen ten or more times. The chain is built from TRBV7-3 and TRBJ2-1; D perhaps matches TRBD2 (5 bases). In germline, CDR1 is SGHTA, CDR2 FQGTGA. This CDR3 is built from 14 residues. V was shortened by 4 bases and J by 1 base, with 8 bases between the two germline ends. The CDR3, as DNA: TGTGCCAGCAGCTCAGCGGATTCCTACAATGAGCAGTTCTTC. As protein: CASSSADSYNEQFF.

The V gene is TRBV27, the J gene TRBJ1-2, with a weak D call TRBD1 (5 bases). CDR3 length equals 15 residues. In germline, CDR1 is MNHEY, CDR2 SMNVEV (reference sequence). Between the trimmed V and J ends, which lost 5 bases and 0 bases, there was a span of 13 bases. The CDR3 DNA reads TGTGCCAGCAGTCTCCGGGGGGGGGCTAACTATGGCTACACCTTC. Its protein is CASSLRGGANYGYTF.

This clonotype appeared many times. The J gene is TRBJ2-5, the V gene TRBV12-3 or TRBV12-4; tentative D call: TRBD1 (11 bases). The CDR3 is 17 residues long. The V end was cut by 5 bases, the J end by 4 bases, with 23 bases between. CDR3 sequence reads: CASSPDRGLAGVETQYF. For the CDR3, the DNA is TGTGCCAGCAGTCCGGACAGGGGGCTAGCGGGAGTAGAGACCCAGTACTTC.

This clonotype has only one observation. A read error is possible here, since a much larger clone lies one base away. This chain joins TRBV30 and TRBJ2-7; tentatively, D is TRBD1 (5 bases). Germline V gene data show CDR1 as GTSNPN and CDR2 as SVGIG (reference sequence). The CDR3 extends over 16 amino acids. V was trimmed by 1 base and J by 2 bases, leaving 18 bases between them. CDR3 region: CAWSASGLSPTYEQYF. The CDR3, as DNA: TGTGCCTGGAGTGCCTCAGGGCTTTCCCCCACCTACGAGCAGTACTTC.

As to this clonotype: A single base separates this from a much larger clone, so it may be a read error. This chain joins TRBV9 and TRBJ2-2; D is possibly TRBD2 (5 bases). Germline V gives CDR1 SGDLS, CDR2 YYNGEE. The length of the CDR3 is 19 residues. Between the trimmed V and J ends, which lost 2 bases and 0 bases, there was a span of 20 bases. DNA of the CDR3: TGTGCCAGCAGCGTTGGGGAGAACGGCAGAATTTCGAACACCGGGGAGCTGTTTTTT. It encodes CASSVGENGRISNTGELFF.

This clonotype has ten or more counts. V gene TRBV4-1 combines with J gene TRBJ1-1; D remains ambiguous. The length of the CDR3 is 15 residues. CDR1 MGHRA and CDR2 YSYEKL come from the germline V gene. V was trimmed by 1 base and J by 2 bases, leaving 11 bases between them. CDR3 in DNA: TGCGCCAGCAGCCAAGTGTCCGCGGGAAACACTGAAGCTTTCTTT. This encodes CASSQVSAGNTEAFF.

This clonotype was detected only a few times. A much more abundant neighbour one base away suggests this may be a read error. The genes are TRBV6-2 or TRBV6-3 and TRBJ2-4, with D hard to call. Germline CDR1 reads MNHEY; CDR2 reads SVGEGT. V was clipped by 7 bases and J by 0 bases, with 4 bases between them. This CDR3 region has 12 residues. The CDR3 nucleotides read TGTGCCAGCATTGGAGCCAAAAACATTCAGTACTTC. Amino acid sequence: CASIGAKNIQYF.